The 9 T cell receptor beta chains reported below all come from one sample, sequenced in a study of shared clonotypes between healthy human individuals. Assay: immunoSEQ multiplex PCR; the TCRdb copy retains only in-frame clones and omits some. The sample shows 1,500,000 or so clones, 98% of them seen only once. Sample: naive CD4+ T cells sorted from blood. As to subset: CD45RA+ positively selected. These receptors were collected from a man aged 30 to 45 in good health.

The chain links TRBV15 to TRBJ1-2; unclear D gene. CDR1 and CDR2 from the germline V gene are LNHNV and YYDKDF (reference sequence). V shed 4 bases and J shed 8 bases, with 11 bases lying between them. CDR3 size: 12 residues. The CDR3 DNA sequence: TGTGCCACCAGCAACTTATTAAGCGGCTACACCTTC. Amino acids: CATSNLLSGYTF. The whole variable domain, filled in from reference TRBV15 and TRBJ1-2, reads DAMVIQNPRYQVTQFGKPVTLSCSQTLNHNVMYWYQQKSSQAPKLLFHYYDKDFNNEADTPDNFQSRRPNTSFCFLDIRSPGLGDTAMYLCATSNLLSGYTFGSGTRLTVV.

The CDR3 region is CASGQRPGTSGDTDTQYF. Here the CDR3 DNA reads TGTGCTAGTGGTCAAAGGCCCGGCACTAGCGGGGACACAGATACGCAGTATTTT. The chain is built from TRBV12-5 and TRBJ2-3, with 10 bases aligning to TRBD2. Germline V gives CDR1 LGHNT, CDR2 FRNRAP. There are 18 residues in the CDR3. Trimming at V came to 5 bases and at J to 2 bases, leaving 13 bases not matched to a gene.

The CDR3 nucleotides are TGTGCCTGGAGTGTAAGACTTAACACTGAAGCTTTCTTT. The encoded protein is CAWSVRLNTEAFF. This chain uses TRBV30 with TRBJ1-1; D not certain. CDR1 GTSNPN and CDR2 SVGIG come from the germline V gene (reference sequence). The CDR3 spans 13 residues. Trimming stripped 0 bases from V and 2 bases from J, with 7 bases between.

CDR3 sequence reads: CASSWDSPEAFF. For the CDR3, the DNA is TGTGCCAGCAGCTGGGACAGTCCTGAAGCTTTCTTT. The chain uses TRBV7-2 and TRBJ1-1; 7 nucleotides line up with TRBD1. The CDR3 totals 12 residues. CDR1 SGHTA and CDR2 FQGNSA come from the germline V gene. Germline trimming cut 4 bases from V and 6 bases from J; bases unmatched to any gene: 2. The full variable domain, in which reference TRBV7-2 and TRBJ1-1 provide the parts outside the CDR3, is GAGVSQSPSNKVTEKGKDVELRCDPISGHTALYWYRQSLGQGLEFLIYFQGNSAPDKSGLPSDRFSAERTGGSVSTLTIQRTQQEDSAVYLCASSWDSPEAFFGQGTRLTVV.

Points on this clone: Other DNA variants within this sample encode the same CDR3. The chain recombines TRBV30 with TRBJ1-5; no reliable D call. Germline V lookup: CDR1 GTSNPN, CDR2 SVGIG (reference sequence). The CDR3 has 13 amino acids. The ends were cut back, 2 bases at V and 0 bases at J, with 5 bases in the middle. The CDR3 bases are TGTGCCTGGAGTCTGGATAGCAATCAGCCCCAGCATTTT. It specifies CAWSLDSNQPQHF.

The V call is TRBV15, the J call TRBJ1-5, with a tentative D call TRBD1 (5 bases). Per germline, CDR1 LNHNV and CDR2 YYDKDF (reference sequence). This CDR3 has 17 amino acids. V was trimmed by 1 base and J by 1 base, leaving 14 bases between them. Here the CDR3 reads CATSRVNWGDSNQPQHF. In DNA, the CDR3 is TGTGCCACCAGCAGAGTCAATTGGGGGGACAGCAATCAGCCCCAGCATTTT.

This clone was seen once. The chain carries TRBV28 and TRBJ2-2; the D gene is possibly TRBD1 (5 bases). The ends were cut back, 6 bases at V and 2 bases at J, with 13 bases in the middle. The germline CDR1 and CDR2 sequences are MDHEN and SYDVKM. CDR3 length equals 15 residues. The CDR3 loop is CASRTRGPNTGELFF. In nucleotides, the CDR3 is TGTGCCAGCAGGACAAGGGGTCCTAACACCGGGGAGCTGTTTTTT.

This chain links TRBV28 with TRBJ2-1; D call uncertain. Germline V lookup: CDR1 MDHEN, CDR2 SYDVKM. The CDR3 length is 13 residues. Trimming stripped 6 bases from V and 5 bases from J, with 11 bases between. The CDR3 protein is CASRPDPDNEQFF. The CDR3 coding sequence is TGTGCCAGCAGACCAGACCCGGACAATGAGCAGTTCTTC.

This chain uses TRBV18 with TRBJ1-1; D not resolved. Trimming shortened V by 3 bases and J by 1 base, and 12 bases separated the two germline ends. There are 15 residues in the CDR3. Germline CDR1 reads KGHSH; CDR2 reads LQKENI. CDR3 amino acids: CASSPTLQTNTEAFF. The CDR3 DNA follows: TGTGCCAGCTCACCGACTTTACAAACGAACACTGAAGCTTTCTTT.